The TCR beta chain under discussion was sequenced for a study of blood T cell repertoires in COVID-19 (dated by TCRdb to 2020 to 2021). Study-level background: Samples covering the acute and convalescent phases of COVID-19 were provided by collaborators in the United States, Italy and Spain. The samples were drawn from two sources: the first 160 participants of the ongoing ImmuneRACE study, and 1,200 or so subjects contributed by 6 global collaborators. The repertoires were released in a freely available public database intended as a resource for research on the immune response to SARS-CoV-2. The dataset comprised deeply sampled blood TCRbeta repertoires from subjects exposed to, actively infected with, or recovered from COVID-19. Where HLA class I and class II types were available, the types were taken from metadata supplied by the sample provider, not from assay-based typing. The material from the prospective study consisted of cDNA or gDNA derived from T cells, B-cell-depleted T cells, or PBMCs. Sample metadata almost always included a de-identified subject ID, COVID-19 status, age in years and sex.

For this clone: The antigen this receptor binds is unknown. No quality values exist for individual bases; no much larger clone is one base distant.

The research as a whole found: The amount of clinical and demographic metadata varied by source and participant and was provided uncurated.

Collaborating institutions collected whole blood in K2EDTA tubes following their own protocols. For TCRbeta analysis, collaborators shipped samples in one of three forms: frozen whole blood, isolated PBMCs, or DNA extracted from either of those sample types. TCRbeta CDR3 regions were amplified from genomic DNA by means of the immunoSEQ Assay, a bias-controlled multiplex PCR. The source study handled its data this way. The number of nucleated cells in each sample was estimated from the amplification of reference gene primers within the assay. To quantify the absolute abundance of each unique TCRbeta CDR3 rearrangement, sequence reads were collapsed and filtered. For each sample, productive Simpson clonality was calculated by taking the square root of Simpson's diversity index across productive rearrangements. This immuneACCESS table, as held by TCRdb, lists in-frame sequences with V and J called but not all clones. Of the missing ones, under half trace to an unresolved V gene in checked studies; the others have no known cause. Clone size and V and J calls were adopted from that table, with D and trimming inferred from the DNA. Recorded for this sample are approximately 150,000 clones; about 91% of them occurred a single time. More than 25% of the sample is in the top ten clones.

This receptor was taken from a human donor in a cohort sampled during active COVID-19. The sample taken for sequencing was peripheral blood.

CDR3 loop: CASSEATGWGRETQYF. The nucleotides read TGTGCCAGCAGTGAAGCTACAGGGTGGGGTAGGGAGACCCAGTACTTC. The receptor chain draws on TRBV6-1 and TRBJ2-5, with a weak D call of TRBD1 (6 bases match). The germline V gene gives CDR1 as MNHNS and CDR2 as SASEGT. From the cysteine through the phenylalanine, the CDR3 covers 16 amino acids. This entry keeps only the CDR3 DNA: 48 bases, framed from base 1. V is reduced by 0 bases and J by 5 bases, leaving a spacing of 16 bases between them.